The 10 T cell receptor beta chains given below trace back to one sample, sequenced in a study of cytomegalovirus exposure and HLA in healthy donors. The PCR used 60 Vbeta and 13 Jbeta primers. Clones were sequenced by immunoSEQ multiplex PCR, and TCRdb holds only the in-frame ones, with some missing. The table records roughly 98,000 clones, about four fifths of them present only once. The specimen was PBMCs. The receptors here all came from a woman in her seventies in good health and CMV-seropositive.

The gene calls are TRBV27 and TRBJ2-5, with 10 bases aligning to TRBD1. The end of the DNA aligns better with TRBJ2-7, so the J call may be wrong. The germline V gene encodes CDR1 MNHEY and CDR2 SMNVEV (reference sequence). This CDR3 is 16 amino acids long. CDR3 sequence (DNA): TGTGCCAGCAGTCCAGGCCGGGACAGGGGCTCCTACGAGCAGTACTTC. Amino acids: CASSPGRDRGSYEQYF.

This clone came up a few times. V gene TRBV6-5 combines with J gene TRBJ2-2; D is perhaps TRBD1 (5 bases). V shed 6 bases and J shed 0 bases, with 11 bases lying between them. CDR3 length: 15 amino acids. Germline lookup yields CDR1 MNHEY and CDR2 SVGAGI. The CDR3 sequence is CASRRGPPNTGELFF. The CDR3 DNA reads TGTGCCAGCAGAAGGGGCCCCCCGAACACCGGGGAGCTGTTTTTT.

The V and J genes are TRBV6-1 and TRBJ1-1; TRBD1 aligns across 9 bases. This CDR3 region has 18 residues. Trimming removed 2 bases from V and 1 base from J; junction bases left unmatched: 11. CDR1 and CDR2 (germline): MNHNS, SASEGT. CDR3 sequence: CASSERDRVFSRNTEAFF. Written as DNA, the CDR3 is TGTGCCAGCAGTGAACGGGACAGGGTATTCTCGCGGAACACTGAAGCTTTCTTT.

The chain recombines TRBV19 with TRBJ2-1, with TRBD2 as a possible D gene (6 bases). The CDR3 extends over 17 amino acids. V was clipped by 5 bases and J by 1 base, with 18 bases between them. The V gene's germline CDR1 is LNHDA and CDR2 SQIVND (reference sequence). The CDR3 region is CASSASSGAASYNEQFF. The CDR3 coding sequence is TGTGCCAGTAGTGCTAGCTCGGGAGCGGCTTCCTACAATGAGCAGTTCTTC. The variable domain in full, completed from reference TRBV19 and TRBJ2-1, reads DGGITQSPKYLFRKEGQNVTLSCEQNLNHDAMYWYRQDPGQGLRLIYYSQIVNDFQKGDIAEGYSVSREKKESFPLTVTSAQKNPTAFYLCASSASSGAASYNEQFFGPGTRLTVL.

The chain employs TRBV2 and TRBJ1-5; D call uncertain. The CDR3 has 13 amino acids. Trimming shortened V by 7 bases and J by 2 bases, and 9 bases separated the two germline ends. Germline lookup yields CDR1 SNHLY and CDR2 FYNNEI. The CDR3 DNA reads TGTGCCAGCAATCCGGGAGGCAATCAGCCCCAGCATTTT. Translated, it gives CASNPGGNQPQHF.

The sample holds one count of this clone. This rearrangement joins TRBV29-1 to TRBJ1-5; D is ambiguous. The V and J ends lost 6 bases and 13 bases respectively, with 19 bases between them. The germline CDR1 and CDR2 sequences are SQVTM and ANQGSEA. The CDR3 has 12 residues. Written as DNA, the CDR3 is TGCAGCGTCGCGGGCCTTGAGGGTGGGCAGCATTTT. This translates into CSVAGLEGGQHF.

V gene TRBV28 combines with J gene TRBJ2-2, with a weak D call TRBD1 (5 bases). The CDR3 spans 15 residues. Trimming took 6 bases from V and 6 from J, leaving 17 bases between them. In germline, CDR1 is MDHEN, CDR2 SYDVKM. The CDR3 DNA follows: TGTGCCAGCAGCAACCCCACTCACAGGTCCGGGGAGCTGTTTTTT. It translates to CASSNPTHRSGELFF.

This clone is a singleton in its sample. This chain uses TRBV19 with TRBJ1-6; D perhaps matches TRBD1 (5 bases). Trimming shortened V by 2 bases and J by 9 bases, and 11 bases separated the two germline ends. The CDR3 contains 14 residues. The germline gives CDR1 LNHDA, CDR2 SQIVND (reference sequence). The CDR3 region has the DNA TGTGCCAGTAGTATACAGACAGAAGGTTCACCCCTCCACTTT. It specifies CASSIQTEGSPLHF.

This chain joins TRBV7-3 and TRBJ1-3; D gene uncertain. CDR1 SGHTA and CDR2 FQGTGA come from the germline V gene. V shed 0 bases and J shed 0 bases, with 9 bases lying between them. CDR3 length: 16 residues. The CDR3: CASSLTGGGSGNTIYF. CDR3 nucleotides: TGTGCCAGCAGCTTAACCGGCGGTGGCTCTGGAAACACCATATATTTT.

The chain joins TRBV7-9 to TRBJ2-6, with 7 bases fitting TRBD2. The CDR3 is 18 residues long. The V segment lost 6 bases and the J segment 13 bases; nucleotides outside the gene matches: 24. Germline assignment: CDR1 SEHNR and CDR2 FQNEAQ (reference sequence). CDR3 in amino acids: CASSQRGGGKERESVLTF. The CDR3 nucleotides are TGTGCCAGCAGTCAACGCGGGGGAGGGAAAGAACGAGAATCGGTCCTGACTTTC.